A single sample is the source of the 29 T cell receptor beta chains below, sequenced in a study of CD8 T cells in ankylosing spondylitis. TCRdb reanalysed the 5' RACE reads using MiXCR and keeps one entry per CDR3 protein. The table has about 270,000 distinct CDR3 sequences, more than 25% seen once. Sequencing was carried out using blood, either unsorted or a sorted T cell fraction (not recorded which). These receptors were collected from a male donor with ankylosing spondylitis or in good health (not recorded which).

Here the CDR3 reads CSARYPDLQETQYF. CDR3 in DNA: TGCAGTGCTAGATACCCCGACCTCCAAGAGACCCAGTACTTC. The chain links TRBV20-1 to TRBJ2-5, with D hard to call. V was shortened by 2 bases and J by 1 base, with 11 bases between the two germline ends. Germline values: CDR1 DFQATT, CDR2 SNEGSKA (reference sequence). The CDR3 has 14 residues.

The chain recombines TRBV10-2 with TRBJ1-6, with no clear D. V lost 7 bases and J 8 bases, leaving 6 bases between the germline ends. CDR1 WSHSY and CDR2 SAAADI come from the germline V gene. The CDR3 contains 11 residues. CDR3 in DNA: TGCGCCAGCACCGACGATTCACCCCTCCACTTT. This sequence encodes CASTDDSPLHF.

This clonotype was detected a few times. The rearrangement uses TRBV27 and TRBJ1-2, with a weak D call TRBD1 (5 bases). The CDR3 has 14 amino acids. CDR1 and CDR2 from the germline V gene are MNHEY and SMNVEV (reference sequence). Trimming pared 2 bases from V and 8 bases from J, leaving 15 bases between. CDR3 protein: CASSLKGTTGGYTF. CDR3 nucleotides: TGTGCCAGCAGTTTAAAAGGGACGACGGGCGGCTACACCTTC.

This clonotype was detected only a few times. This chain connects TRBV20-1 to TRBJ2-3; D might be TRBD2 (5 bases). Germline V gene sequence: CDR1 DFQATT, CDR2 SNEGSKA (reference sequence). V was shortened by 6 bases and J by 0 bases, with 16 bases between the two germline ends. This CDR3 is 15 amino acids long. CDR3 in amino acids: CSAGDSGPSTDTQYF. For the CDR3, the DNA is TGCAGTGCCGGGGATTCAGGTCCTAGCACAGATACGCAGTATTTT.

The chain combines TRBV7-9 with TRBJ2-1; D perhaps matches TRBD2 (5 bases). V lost 3 bases and J 6 bases, leaving 9 bases between the germline ends. CDR3 length: 13 residues. Germline values: CDR1 SEHNR, CDR2 FQNEAQ (reference sequence). As DNA, the CDR3 is TGTGCCAGCAGCTTTGTGGACTCCAATGAGCAGTTCTTC. Translation gives CASSFVDSNEQFF.

The chain employs TRBV5-1 and TRBJ2-7, with 8 bases that match TRBD2. The V and J ends lost 7 bases and 5 bases, in that order; junction bases with no gene match: 8. The CDR3 contains 13 residues. Germline V lookup: CDR1 SGHRS, CDR2 YFSETQ. In nucleotides, the CDR3 is TGCGCCAGCTCTACGGGGGGGCCGGACGAGCAGTACTTC. Residues: CASSTGGPDEQYF. Full variable domain (missing parts from reference TRBV5-1 and TRBJ2-7): KAGVTQTPRYLIKTRGQQVTLSCSPISGHRSVSWYQQTPGQGLQFLFEYFSETQRNKGNFPGRFSGRQFSNSRSEMNVSTLELGDSALYLCASSTGGPDEQYFGPGTRLTVT.

This CDR3 reads CATSISFGTQYF. The CDR3 region has the DNA TGTGCCACCAGCATATCCTTTGGTACGCAGTATTTT. This chain uses TRBV15 with TRBJ2-3, with D unclear. Germline CDR1 is LNHNV and CDR2 is YYDKDF (reference sequence). The CDR3 is made up of 12 amino acids. V was trimmed by 4 bases and J by 8 bases, leaving 10 bases between them.

J is TRBJ2-3 and V is TRBV5-1; weak D call: TRBD1 (6 bases). Germline V gene lookup returns CDR1 SGHRS and CDR2 YFSETQ. This CDR3 is 15 amino acids long. Trimming took off 0 bases at V and 4 bases at J, with 12 bases between the two ends. DNA of the CDR3: TGCGCCAGCAGCTTGGAGCAGGGGTGGTCAGATACGCAGTATTTT. The encoded protein is CASSLEQGWSDTQYF.

The chain recombines TRBV7-9 with TRBJ2-7, with TRBD1 matching over 8 bases. CDR1 is SEHNR and CDR2 is FQNEAQ in the germline V gene (reference sequence). Germline trimming cut 4 bases from V and 0 bases from J; bases unmatched to any gene: 5. This CDR3 contains 15 residues. The CDR3 loop is CASSSDRESSYEQYF. CDR3 nucleotides: TGTGCCAGCAGCTCGGACAGGGAGAGCTCCTACGAGCAGTACTTC.

This clonotype was detected only a few times. CDR3 coding DNA: TGTGCCAGCAGTAAACTGCTTGTCTCGGATACGCAGTATTTT. This encodes CASSKLLVSDTQYF. The V call is TRBV5-6, the J call TRBJ2-3; D gene uncertain. The ends were cut back, 5 bases at V and 6 bases at J, with 16 bases in the middle. This CDR3 is built from 14 residues. Germline V lookup: CDR1 SGHDT, CDR2 YYEEEE.

There are a few counts of this clonotype. The gene calls are TRBV4-2 and TRBJ2-2; D is perhaps TRBD1 or TRBD2 (5 bases each). The germline V and J ends were trimmed by 1 base and 0 bases, with 9 bases remaining between them. Looked up from germline, CDR1 is LGHNA and CDR2 is YNFKEQ. The CDR3 sequence is 16 residues long. CDR3 amino acids: CASSQGWDANTGELFF. The CDR3, as DNA: TGTGCCAGCAGCCAAGGATGGGACGCGAACACCGGGGAGCTGTTTTTT.

V usage is TRBV5-4 and J usage is TRBJ2-2; D is unresolved. The length of the CDR3 is 14 residues. V was trimmed by 0 bases and J by 2 bases, leaving 5 bases between them. Germline V gives CDR1 SGHNT, CDR2 YYREEE (reference sequence). The CDR3 spells CASSLVGNTGELFF. The DNA of the CDR3 is TGTGCCAGCAGCTTGGTGGGTAACACCGGGGAGCTGTTTTTT.

A few counts support this clonotype. V is TRBV20-1 and J is TRBJ2-7, with 10 bases lining up with TRBD2. Germline CDR1 reads DFQATT; CDR2 reads SNEGSKA (reference sequence). With V trimmed by 3 bases and J by 2 bases, 4 bases remained unmatched. This CDR3 spans 14 amino acids. This CDR3 reads CSARQLAGAYEQYF. CDR3 nucleotide sequence: TGCAGTGCTAGGCAGCTAGCGGGGGCCTACGAGCAGTACTTC.

This chain links TRBV12-3 or TRBV12-4 with TRBJ2-3, with TRBD2 matching over 10 bases. The trim removed 6 bases at V and 8 bases at J, leaving 8 bases unmatched. The CDR3 has 14 amino acids. The CDR3 coding sequence is TGTGCCAGCAGGCCCGAGCGGGGGGGGAGTACGCAGTATTTT. It translates to CASRPERGGSTQYF.

This clonotype turned up a few times. The genes are TRBV12-3 or TRBV12-4 and TRBJ1-1, with D tentatively TRBD1 (6 bases). The CDR3 consists of 16 residues. Trimming left V 6 bases short and J 0 bases short, with 17 bases between. The CDR3 DNA reads TGTGCCAGCAGGTTCCGACAGGAGGGATTGAACACTGAAGCTTTCTTT. Protein sequence: CASRFRQEGLNTEAFF.

The sample holds a few counts of this clonotype. The chain joins TRBV7-6 to TRBJ2-7; D unresolved. Trimming stripped 5 bases from V and 0 bases from J, with 14 bases between. The V gene's germline CDR1 is SGHVS and CDR2 FNYEAQ. This CDR3 has 15 amino acids. CDR3 coding DNA: TGTGCCAGCAGCGAGGAAGCAAGAAGCTCCTACGAGCAGTACTTC. Protein product: CASSEEARSSYEQYF.

This chain joins TRBV3-1 and TRBJ2-3; D unresolved. The CDR3 consists of 11 residues. The germline V gene encodes CDR1 LGHDT and CDR2 YNNKEL (reference sequence). Trimming pared 3 bases from V and 10 bases from J, leaving 8 bases between. CDR3 amino acids: CASSQGGPQYF. The CDR3 bases are TGTGCCAGCAGCCAGGGTGGGCCGCAGTATTTT.

This clonotype turned up a few times. The J gene is TRBJ2-7, the V gene TRBV29-1; D not resolved. V dropped 1 base and J dropped 1 base, with 14 bases sitting between them. The germline CDR1 and CDR2 sequences are SQVTM and ANQGSEA. This CDR3 is 15 amino acids long. CDR3: CSVEGFADSSYEQYF. CDR3 DNA: TGCAGCGTTGAAGGATTTGCGGATAGTTCCTACGAGCAGTACTTC.

A few counts support this clonotype. This rearrangement joins TRBV29-1 to TRBJ1-1; D remains ambiguous. CDR3 length: 11 residues. The ends were cut back, 8 bases at V and 3 bases at J, with 10 bases in the middle. CDR1 and CDR2 (germline): SQVTM, ANQGSEA. Here the CDR3 DNA reads TGCAGCCATAATGCGGACACTGAAGCTTTCTTT. Protein product: CSHNADTEAFF.

A few counts support this clonotype. This chain links TRBV11-2 with TRBJ2-1; D is perhaps TRBD2 (6 bases). The V and J ends lost 7 bases and 5 bases respectively, with 12 bases between them. CDR3 length: 13 amino acids. Looked up from germline, CDR1 is SGHAT and CDR2 is FQNNGV. The CDR3 coding sequence is TGTGCCAGCAATTTGGCGGGGCACAATGAGCAGTTCTTC. Translation: CASNLAGHNEQFF.

The chain employs TRBV20-1 and TRBJ2-6; D is unresolved. CDR1 is DFQATT and CDR2 is SNEGSKA in the germline V gene (reference sequence). The CDR3 length is 13 residues. Trimming shortened V by 6 bases and J by 0 bases, and 6 bases separated the two germline ends. The CDR3 sequence: CSARSSGANVLTF. The CDR3 region has the DNA TGCAGTGCCAGGAGCTCTGGGGCCAACGTCCTGACTTTC.

This clonotype was seen a handful of times. This rearrangement joins TRBV12-3 or TRBV12-4 to TRBJ2-1, with 9 positions matching TRBD2. The CDR3 spans 14 residues. The J segment lost 7 bases and the V segment lost 6 bases, leaving 7 bases of the junction unmatched. DNA for the CDR3: TGTGCCAGCAGCCCGCGGGGGGGCCTGAATGAGCAGTTCTTC. Residues: CASSPRGGLNEQFF.

This chain links TRBV5-1 with TRBJ2-7, with D perhaps TRBD1 (5 bases). The germline V and J ends were trimmed by 0 bases and 3 bases, with 16 bases remaining between them. Per the germline V gene, CDR1 is SGHRS and CDR2 is YFSETQ. The CDR3 loop spans 16 amino acids. This CDR3 is CASSLEDSSSFYEQYF. The CDR3 DNA reads as TGCGCCAGCAGCTTGGAAGACAGTAGCTCCTTCTACGAGCAGTACTTC.

A few counts support this clonotype. The CDR3 sequence: CASSWRDGDYEQYF. As DNA, the CDR3 is TGTGCCAGCAGCTGGAGGGACGGAGACTACGAGCAGTACTTC. The chain is built from TRBV5-6 and TRBJ2-7, with TRBD2 as a possible D gene (6 bases). Germline V gene sequence: CDR1 SGHDT, CDR2 YYEEEE. V gave up 3 bases and J gave up 3 bases, with 13 bases separating them. The CDR3 length is 14 residues.

The chain uses TRBV7-9 and TRBJ2-7; 12 nucleotides match TRBD1. V shed 3 bases and J 4 bases; nucleotides not matched to a gene: 10. CDR3 length equals 17 residues. Germline V lookup: CDR1 SEHNR, CDR2 FQNEAQ (reference sequence). DNA for the CDR3: TGTGCCAGCAGCTTTCCCCCGGGACAGGGGGCATTGTACGAGCAGTACTTC. It yields the protein CASSFPPGQGALYEQYF.

This clonotype came up a few times. The V and J genes are TRBV5-1 and TRBJ2-2; 10 bases match TRBD1. After removal of 3 bases from V and 6 bases from J, the junction contained 8 bases not matched to a gene. The CDR3 is 16 amino acids. Per germline, CDR1 SGHRS and CDR2 YFSETQ. CDR3 residues: CASSSDRGRRAGELFF. CDR3 DNA sequence: TGCGCCAGCAGCTCTGACAGGGGGCGCCGTGCCGGGGAGCTGTTTTTT.

This clonotype was counted only a few times. The J gene is TRBJ2-5, the V gene TRBV20-1; TRBD2 matches 7 bases. The CDR3 is 15 amino acids. Germline CDR1 DFQATT, CDR2 SNEGSKA (reference sequence). J was trimmed by 1 base and V by 0 bases; bases with no gene match: 5. CDR3 bases: TGCAGTGCTAGAGATGGGGGAGGGCTCCAAGAGACCCAGTACTTC. This gives the protein CSARDGGGLQETQYF.

CDR3 loop: CASSPGQNSYNEQFF. CDR3 DNA sequence: TGTGCCAGCTCACCGGGGCAGAACTCCTACAATGAGCAGTTCTTC. The chain links TRBV18 to TRBJ2-1; possible D gene TRBD1, 5 bases. Germline values: CDR1 KGHSH, CDR2 LQKENI. This CDR3 is built from 15 residues. Between the trimmed V and J ends, which lost 3 bases and 0 bases, there was a span of 9 bases.

The CDR3 DNA is TGCGCCAGCAGCTTGGTGACTAGCGGGGGAGACAGTCAGTACTTC. It codes for CASSLVTSGGDSQYF. The chain recombines TRBV5-1 with TRBJ2-4; 12 positions agree with TRBD2. The CDR3 loop spans 15 amino acids. Germline V lookup: CDR1 SGHRS, CDR2 YFSETQ. Germline trimming cut 0 bases from V and 12 bases from J; bases unmatched to any gene: 7.